What follows describes a single T cell receptor (beta chain). Its cognate antigen is unknown. This specimen belongs to a study of CXCR3-negative and CXCR3-positive naive CD8 T cells. This CDR3 contains 15 residues. In germline, CDR1 is LNHNV, CDR2 YYDKDF (reference sequence). Researchers prepared the TRB cDNA libraries using 5' RACE with UMI labels. Reanalyzing the 5' RACE reads, TCRdb keeps one entry per CDR3 protein, without DNA. Its table records over 150,000 distinct CDR3 sequences. Triplicate sorts of 300,000 cells per CD8+ subset. Naive CD8+ T cells displayed a CD45RO-CCR7+CD27+CD95- phenotype. Study-wide results and limits: The TRB CDR3s that CXCR3-positive naive cells carried were more hydrophobic than those of CXCR3-negative naive cells. Comparably high diversity was seen in both naive subsets, and much lower diversity in memory CD8+ cells.

The sample consisted of naive CXCR3+ CD8+ T cells from blood. Subset in this sample: CD45RO-CCR7+CD27+CD95- naive CD8+ T cells expressing CXCR3 (TNR3+). This TCR came from a human donor in good health. Some clones in this sample may be carry-over from other donors' samples. The rearrangement links TRBV15 to TRBJ2-5; TCRdb's D call, TRBD2, is unchecked because there is no DNA. CDR3: CATSGSSGPTETQYF.